The sequence of this T cell receptor (beta chain) was determined in a study of blood T cell repertoires in COVID-19. Authors' processing steps: Nucleated cell counts were estimated from reference gene primer amplification. Sequenced by immunoSEQ multiplex PCR; TCRdb stores in-frame clones only, minus some. V, J and clone size reflect that table, while D and trimming were determined from the DNA. The repertoire has roughly 18,000 clones, roughly 88% of them found once; the top ten carry approximately 16%. Losses at the gene ends were 5 bases for V and 5 bases for J; bases not matched to a gene: 7. CDR1 is MNHEY and CDR2 is SVGAGI in the germline V gene. CDR3 size: 14 residues.

Sequenced material: peripheral blood. This clonotype was obtained from a human donor in a cohort sampled during active COVID-19. J is TRBJ1-2 and V is TRBV6-5; 8 nucleotides align to TRBD1. The CDR3 nucleotides are TGTGCCAGCAGTAACGGACAGGGTCCTTATGGCTACACCTTC. It specifies CASSNGQGPYGYTF.